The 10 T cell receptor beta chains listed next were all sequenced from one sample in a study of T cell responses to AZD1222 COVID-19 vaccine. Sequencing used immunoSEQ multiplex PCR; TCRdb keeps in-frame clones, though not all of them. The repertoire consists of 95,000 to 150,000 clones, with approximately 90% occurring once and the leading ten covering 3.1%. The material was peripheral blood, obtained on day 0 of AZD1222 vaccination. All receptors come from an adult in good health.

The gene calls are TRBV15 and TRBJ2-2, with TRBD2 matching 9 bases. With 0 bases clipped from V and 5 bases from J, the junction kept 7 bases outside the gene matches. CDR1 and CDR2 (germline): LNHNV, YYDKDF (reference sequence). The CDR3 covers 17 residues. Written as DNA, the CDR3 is TGTGCCACCAGCAGAGATCGGCTAGCGGGAAAAACCGGGGAGCTGTTTTTT. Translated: CATSRDRLAGKTGELFF.

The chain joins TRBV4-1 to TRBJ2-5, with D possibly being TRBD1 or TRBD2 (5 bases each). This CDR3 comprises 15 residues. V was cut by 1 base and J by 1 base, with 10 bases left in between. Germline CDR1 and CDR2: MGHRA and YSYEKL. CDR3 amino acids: CASSQVGVGQETQYF. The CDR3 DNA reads TGCGCCAGCAGCCAAGTGGGGGTTGGCCAAGAGACCCAGTACTTC.

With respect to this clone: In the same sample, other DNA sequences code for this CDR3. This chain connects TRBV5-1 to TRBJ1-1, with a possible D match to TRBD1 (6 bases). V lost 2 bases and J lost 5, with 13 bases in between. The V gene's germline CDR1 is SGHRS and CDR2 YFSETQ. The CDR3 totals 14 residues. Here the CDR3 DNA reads TGCGCCAGCAGCTTAGAGGGCAGGGGAACTGAAGCTTTCTTT. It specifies CASSLEGRGTEAFF. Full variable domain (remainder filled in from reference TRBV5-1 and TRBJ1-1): KAGVTQTPRYLIKTRGQQVTLSCSPISGHRSVSWYQQTPGQGLQFLFEYFSETQRNKGNFPGRFSGRQFSNSRSEMNVSTLELGDSALYLCASSLEGRGTEAFFGQGTRLTVV.

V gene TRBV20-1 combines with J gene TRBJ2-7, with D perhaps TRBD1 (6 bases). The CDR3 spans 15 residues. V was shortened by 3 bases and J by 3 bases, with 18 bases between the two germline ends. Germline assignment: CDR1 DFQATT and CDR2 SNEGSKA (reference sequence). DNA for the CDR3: TGCAGTGCTAGTTCCACCGGGCAGGGGTTCTACGAGCAGTACTTC. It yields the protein CSASSTGQGFYEQYF.

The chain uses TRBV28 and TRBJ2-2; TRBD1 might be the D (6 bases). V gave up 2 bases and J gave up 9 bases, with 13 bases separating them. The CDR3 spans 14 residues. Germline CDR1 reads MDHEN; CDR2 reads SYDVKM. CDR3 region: CASSLGGRGRELFF. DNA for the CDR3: TGTGCCAGCAGTTTAGGTGGCAGGGGCCGGGAGCTGTTTTTT.

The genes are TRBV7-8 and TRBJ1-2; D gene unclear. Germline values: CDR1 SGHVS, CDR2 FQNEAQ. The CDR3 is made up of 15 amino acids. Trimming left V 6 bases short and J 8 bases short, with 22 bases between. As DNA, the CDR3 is TGTGCCAGCAGTTTAACCGTCAACCCACCGGCCGGCTACACCTTC. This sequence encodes CASSLTVNPPAGYTF.

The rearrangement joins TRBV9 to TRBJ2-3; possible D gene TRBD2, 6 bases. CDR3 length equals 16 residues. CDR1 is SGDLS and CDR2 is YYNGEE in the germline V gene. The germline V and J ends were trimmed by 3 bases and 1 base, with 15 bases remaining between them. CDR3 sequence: CASSGNPGLGTDTQYF. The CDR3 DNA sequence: TGTGCCAGCAGCGGAAATCCGGGACTCGGCACAGATACGCAGTATTTT.

CDR3 coding DNA: TGTGCCAGCAGCTGGGGACAGGGGGTAGCCGAGCAGTACTTC. This translates into CASSWGQGVAEQYF. The chain carries TRBV5-4 and TRBJ2-7; 11 positions agree with TRBD1. Losses at the gene ends were 3 bases for V and 6 bases for J; bases not matched to a gene: 5. CDR3 length equals 14 residues. Germline CDR1 and CDR2: SGHNT and YYREEE (reference sequence).

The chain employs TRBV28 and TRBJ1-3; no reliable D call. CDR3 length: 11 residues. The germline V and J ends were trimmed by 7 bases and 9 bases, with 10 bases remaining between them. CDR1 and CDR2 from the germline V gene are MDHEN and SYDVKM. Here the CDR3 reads CASKRPGTIYF. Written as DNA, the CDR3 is TGTGCCAGCAAGCGTCCCGGCACCATATATTTT.

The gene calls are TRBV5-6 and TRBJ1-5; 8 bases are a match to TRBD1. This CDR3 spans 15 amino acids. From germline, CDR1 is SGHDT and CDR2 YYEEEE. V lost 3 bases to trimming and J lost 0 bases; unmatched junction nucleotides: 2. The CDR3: CASSYDRGSNQPQHF. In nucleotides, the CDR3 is TGTGCCAGCAGCTACGACAGGGGTAGCAATCAGCCCCAGCATTTT.